The sequence of this T cell receptor beta chain was determined in a study of cytomegalovirus exposure and HLA in healthy donors. About the research overall: Approximately 80 million unique TCRs from HLA-typed donors were held in an early data release. Clustering assigned 70% to 90% of the 350 to 450 genotyped donors to the Caucasian-associated ancestry cluster.

The PCR used 60 Vbeta and 13 Jbeta primers. This table comes from immunoSEQ multiplex PCR, and its TCRdb copy is limited to in-frame clones, with some not included. The data hold 200,000 or so clones, with approximately 81% observed a single time. Trimming took 0 bases from V and 0 from J, leaving 6 bases between them. The CDR3 runs to 15 residues. Germline loops: CDR1 MNHEY, CDR2 SMNVEV (reference sequence). The sample was PBMCs. The TCR originated in a boy younger than 18 in good health and CMV-seronegative. The V call is TRBV27, the J call TRBJ2-1; D might be TRBD2 (5 bases). The CDR3 nucleotides are TGTGCCAGCAGTTTATCAGGGAGCTCCTACAATGAGCAGTTCTTC. Residues: CASSLSGSSYNEQFF.